The text below deals with one T cell receptor (beta chain). TCRdb's copy holds only in-frame clones and misses some; the assay was immunoSEQ multiplex PCR. Of a few hundred thousand clones listed, about nine tenths are singletons. The data derive from a study of blood T cell repertoires in COVID-19. Background on the study: The cDNA or gDNA used as material had been derived from T cells, B-cell-depleted T cells, or PBMCs.

The CDR3 extends over 15 amino acids. The germline V and J ends were trimmed by 5 bases and 2 bases, with 15 bases remaining between them. CDR1 SEHNR and CDR2 FQNEAQ come from the germline V gene (reference sequence). People in the exposed group encountered a COVID-19 case within 2 weeks before entering the study. The chain recombines TRBV7-9 with TRBJ2-5, with TRBD1 as a possible D gene (6 bases). Sequencing input: PBMCs or T cells enriched from blood (not recorded which). This clonotype was obtained from a woman aged 30 to 39 who had been exposed to COVID-19. The DNA of the CDR3 is TGTGCCAGCAGCGCAGGACAGCTCTTACAAGAGACCCAGTACTTC. Residues: CASSAGQLLQETQYF.